The entry that follows covers one T cell receptor (beta chain) sequence. Its antigen is as yet unknown. The CDR3 is 17 residues long. The ends were cut back, 7 bases at V and 0 bases at J, with 16 bases in the middle. Germline assignment: CDR1 MNHNS and CDR2 SASEGT. The source of the sample is a study of blood T cells in healthy people across ages. About the research overall: Every two T cells gave about one barcoded beta molecule via template switching. Study-level findings and limits: Both naive CD4+ cell counts and diversity were greater in long-lived donors than in aged donors.

A second PCR of 7 to 11 cycles used a sample-barcoded 5' primer and a J-beta primer mix. Each CDR3 protein gets one entry after TCRdb re-called the 5' RACE reads with MiXCR. The sample shows hundreds of thousands of distinct CDR3 sequences, 45% to 70% of them seen only once. The receptor comes from a man aged 35-49 years in good health. V usage is TRBV6-1 and J usage is TRBJ2-6, with D possibly TRBD1 on 5 matching bases. The sample was blood. The DNA of the CDR3 is TGTGCCAGCAAGGGGCCTAAGCTTGGCTCTGGGGCCAACGTCCTGACTTTC. Protein sequence: CASKGPKLGSGANVLTF.